The 3 T cell receptor beta chains below were found in one sample sequenced in a study of tumor T cells in aggressive B-cell lymphoma. Profiled with immunoSEQ multiplex PCR; TCRdb holds only in-frame clones, not every one. This table has thousands of clones, 90% to 95% appearing once. The material sequenced was tumor tissue. Source of these receptors: an adult with diffuse large B cell lymphoma.

The gene calls are TRBV5-1 and TRBJ1-2; TRBD1 matches at 7 bases. Germline V CDR1 and CDR2: SGHRS, YFSETQ. The CDR3 covers 17 residues. Trimming at V came to 0 bases and at J to 1 base, leaving 9 bases not matched to a gene. The DNA of the CDR3 is TGCGCCAGCAGCTTGGAAGGGACAGCCCATATTAACTATGGCTACACCTTC. It translates to CASSLEGTAHINYGYTF.

The chain is built from TRBV9 and TRBJ1-1, with TRBD1 as a possible D gene (6 bases). CDR3 size: 15 residues. Per the germline V gene, CDR1 is SGDLS and CDR2 is YYNGEE. V was pared by 0 bases and J by 0 bases, with 9 bases between. CDR3 protein: CASSVGGHLNTEAFF. The CDR3 bases are TGTGCCAGCAGCGTAGGGGGACATCTGAACACTGAAGCTTTCTTT.

The rearrangement links TRBV4-2 to TRBJ2-3; maybe TRBD1 (6 bases). Germline CDR1 reads LGHNA; CDR2 reads YNFKEQ. There are 15 residues in the CDR3. V was trimmed by 2 bases and J by 1 base, leaving 10 bases between them. This CDR3 is CASSQQGMGTDTQYF. The CDR3 nucleotides read TGTGCCAGCAGCCAACAGGGGATGGGCACAGATACGCAGTATTTT.